This T cell receptor (beta chain) came from a study of blood T cell repertoires in COVID-19. The CDR3 covers 14 residues. Germline CDR1 and CDR2: GTSNPN and SVGIG (reference sequence). V dropped 0 bases and J dropped 7 bases, with 12 bases sitting between them. The assay was immunoSEQ multiplex PCR, and TCRdb's table has in-frame clones only and misses some. The sample has about 64,000 clones, 80% to 90% seen once; the top ten hold more than 0.95%. The gene calls are TRBV30 and TRBJ2-2; D perhaps matches TRBD2 (6 bases). The TCR originated in a man aged 35 to 55 with acute or convalescent COVID-19. Source material: peripheral blood. CDR3 nucleotide sequence: TGTGCCTGGAGTGTACGGGGGAATGACGGGGAGCTGTTTTTT. It yields the protein CAWSVRGNDGELFF.